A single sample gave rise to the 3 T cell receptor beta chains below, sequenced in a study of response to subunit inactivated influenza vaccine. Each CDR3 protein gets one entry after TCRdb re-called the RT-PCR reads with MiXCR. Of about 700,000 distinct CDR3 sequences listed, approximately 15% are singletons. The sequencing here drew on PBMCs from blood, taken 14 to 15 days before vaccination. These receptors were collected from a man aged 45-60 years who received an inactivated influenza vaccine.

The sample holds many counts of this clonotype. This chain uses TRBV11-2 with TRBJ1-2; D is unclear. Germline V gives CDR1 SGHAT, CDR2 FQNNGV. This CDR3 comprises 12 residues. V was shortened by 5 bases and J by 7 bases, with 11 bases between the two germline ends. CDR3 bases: TGTGCCAGCAGCCAAGGGTTCTCTGGCTACACCTTC. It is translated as CASSQGFSGYTF.

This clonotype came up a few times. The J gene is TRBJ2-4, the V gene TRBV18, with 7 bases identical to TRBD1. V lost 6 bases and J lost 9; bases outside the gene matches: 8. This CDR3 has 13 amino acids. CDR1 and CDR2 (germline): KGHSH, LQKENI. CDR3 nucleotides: TGTGCCAGCTCCTATGGACAGGAAGGCATTCAGTACTTC. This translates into CASSYGQEGIQYF.

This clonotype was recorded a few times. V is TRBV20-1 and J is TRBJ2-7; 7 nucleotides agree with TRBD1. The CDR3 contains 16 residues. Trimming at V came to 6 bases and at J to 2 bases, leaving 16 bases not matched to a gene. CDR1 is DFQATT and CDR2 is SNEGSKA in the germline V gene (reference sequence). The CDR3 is CSAETQDTGAPYEQYF. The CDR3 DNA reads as TGCAGTGCCGAAACCCAGGACACAGGGGCGCCCTACGAGCAGTACTTC.